Shown below are 28 T cell receptor beta chains from a single sample sequenced in a study of cytomegalovirus exposure and HLA in healthy donors. The PCR used 60 Vbeta and 13 Jbeta primers. The repertoire was sequenced with immunoSEQ multiplex PCR; TCRdb's copy has only in-frame clones and lacks some. This sample has around 75,000 clones, with 70% to 80% found just once. The specimen was PBMCs. These receptors were taken from a man between 18 and 29 years old in good health and CMV-seronegative.

This chain connects TRBV6-1 to TRBJ2-3; D is perhaps TRBD1 (6 bases). The CDR3 loop spans 16 amino acids. Trimming stripped 3 bases from V and 4 bases from J, with 17 bases between. Germline V gene lookup returns CDR1 MNHNS and CDR2 SASEGT. The CDR3 spells CASSERAGAGPDTQYF. The DNA of the CDR3 is TGTGCCAGCAGTGAGAGGGCAGGGGCGGGCCCAGATACGCAGTATTTT.

The CDR3, as DNA: TGTGCCAGCAGCTGGATGGGCGACGAGCAGTACTTC. Amino acids: CASSWMGDEQYF. The rearrangement uses TRBV11-2 and TRBJ2-7; no clear D. The CDR3 totals 12 residues. Trimming pared 4 bases from V and 5 bases from J, leaving 9 bases between. Germline V CDR1 and CDR2: SGHAT, FQNNGV.

V usage is TRBV19 and J usage is TRBJ1-1; TRBD1 matches at 8 bases. The CDR3 totals 15 residues. V lost 4 bases and J lost 0; bases outside the gene matches: 4. Germline CDR1 reads LNHDA; CDR2 reads SQIVND (reference sequence). As DNA, the CDR3 is TGTGCCAGTAGTACCGGGGACAGGATGAACACTGAAGCTTTCTTT. This translates into CASSTGDRMNTEAFF.

The chain carries TRBV11-2 and TRBJ1-1, with D tentatively TRBD1 (5 bases). The V and J ends lost 5 bases and 3 bases respectively, with 13 bases between them. This CDR3 is 14 amino acids long. Germline V gene lookup returns CDR1 SGHAT and CDR2 FQNNGV. CDR3 sequence reads: CASSPGIRDTEAFF. CDR3 DNA: TGTGCCAGCAGCCCAGGGATAAGGGACACTGAAGCTTTCTTT.

The CDR3 spells CASSDGQAGSYEQYF. The CDR3 region has the DNA TGTGCCAGCAGCGACGGACAGGCGGGGTCCTACGAGCAGTACTTC. V gene TRBV7-6 combines with J gene TRBJ2-7, with D maybe TRBD1 (7 bases). V shed 5 bases and J shed 1 base, with 15 bases lying between them. There are 15 residues in the CDR3. Per germline, CDR1 SGHVS and CDR2 FNYEAQ.

This rearrangement joins TRBV9 to TRBJ2-7; a weak D match, TRBD1 (6 bases). Germline V gene lookup returns CDR1 SGDLS and CDR2 YYNGEE. This CDR3 has 15 amino acids. Trimming removed 4 bases from V and 2 bases from J, with 16 bases in between. The CDR3 region is CASSPGTLVTYEQYF. The CDR3 coding sequence is TGTGCCAGCAGCCCGGGGACACTAGTAACCTACGAGCAGTACTTC.

The rearrangement uses TRBV2 and TRBJ1-4, with D unclear. Between the trimmed V and J ends, which lost 6 bases and 0 bases, there was a span of 8 bases. Germline V gene sequence: CDR1 SNHLY, CDR2 FYNNEI. The CDR3 extends over 14 amino acids. CDR3 bases: TGTGCCAGCAGGAGAGTTGCAACTAATGAAAAACTGTTTTTT. As protein: CASRRVATNEKLFF. The variable domain in full, with the rest retrieved from reference TRBV2 and TRBJ1-4, is EPEVTQTPSHQVTQMGQEVILRCVPISNHLYFYWYRQILGQKVEFLVSFYNNEISEKSEIFDDQFSVERPDGSNFTLKIRSTKLEDSAMYFCASRRVATNEKLFFGSGTQLSVL.

This chain uses TRBV18 with TRBJ1-2; D not resolved. The CDR3 has 15 residues. Per the germline V gene, CDR1 is KGHSH and CDR2 is LQKENI. V gave up 4 bases and J gave up 0 bases, with 12 bases separating them. CDR3 amino acids: CASSLDYRANYGYTF. The CDR3 DNA follows: TGTGCCAGCTCACTAGATTACAGAGCTAACTATGGCTACACCTTC.

The chain couples TRBV5-1 to TRBJ2-7; D may be TRBD2 (6 bases). The CDR3 totals 16 residues. The V gene's germline CDR1 is SGHRS and CDR2 YFSETQ. The V and J ends lost 3 bases and 2 bases respectively, with 18 bases between them. In DNA form, the CDR3 reads TGCGCCAGCAGCTGGCAGGGCTATGCGGGGACCTACGAGCAGTACTTC. It is translated as CASSWQGYAGTYEQYF. The full variable domain, its missing parts supplied by reference TRBV5-1 and TRBJ2-7, is KAGVTQTPRYLIKTRGQQVTLSCSPISGHRSVSWYQQTPGQGLQFLFEYFSETQRNKGNFPGRFSGRQFSNSRSEMNVSTLELGDSALYLCASSWQGYAGTYEQYFGPGTRLTVT.

This chain joins TRBV2 and TRBJ2-7, with a tentative D call TRBD1 (6 bases). Per germline, CDR1 SNHLY and CDR2 FYNNEI. CDR3 length equals 14 residues. Trimming pared 5 bases from V and 0 bases from J, leaving 11 bases between. DNA for the CDR3: TGTGCCAGCAGTTTCGACAGGACCTCCTACGAGCAGTACTTC. Protein product: CASSFDRTSYEQYF.

Here the CDR3 DNA reads TGTGCCAGCAGCTTGTCACTGGGCAACACCGGGGAGCTGTTTTTT. This translates into CASSLSLGNTGELFF. The chain links TRBV5-4 to TRBJ2-2; D unclear. CDR1 and CDR2 (germline): SGHNT, YYREEE (reference sequence). The V gene lost 1 base and the J gene lost 2 bases, with 9 bases spanning the gap. The CDR3 length is 15 residues. The entire variable domain, with the rest obtained from reference TRBV5-4 and TRBJ2-2, is as follows: ETGVTQSPTHLIKTRGQQVTLRCSSQSGHNTVSWYQQALGQGPQFIFQYYREEENGRGNFPPRFSGLQFPNYSSELNVNALELDDSALYLCASSLSLGNTGELFFGEGSRLTVL.

The V gene is TRBV4-3, the J gene TRBJ1-1, with D perhaps TRBD1 (5 bases). Germline values: CDR1 LGHNA, CDR2 YSLEER. V lost 0 bases, J lost 11 bases, and 16 bases lay in between. This CDR3 is built from 14 residues. In DNA form, the CDR3 reads TGCGCCAGCAGCCAAGAGGGGCGAGGAGCTAATGCTTTCTTT. This codes for CASSQEGRGANAFF.

This clone was seen a single time. The chain links TRBV7-2 to TRBJ2-1; weak D call: TRBD1 (6 bases). V lost 0 bases, J lost 6 bases, and 9 bases lay in between. Per the germline V gene, CDR1 is SGHTA and CDR2 is FQGNSA. The CDR3 contains 14 residues. Here the CDR3 reads CASSLALGGNEQFF. In DNA, the CDR3 is TGTGCCAGCAGCTTAGCGTTAGGGGGCAATGAGCAGTTCTTC.

The chain links TRBV7-9 to TRBJ2-5; 13 bases are a match to TRBD2. The CDR3 totals 16 residues. V lost 2 bases and J lost 5; bases outside the gene matches: 5. CDR1 is SEHNR and CDR2 is FQNEAQ in the germline V gene (reference sequence). CDR3: CASSLTLAGGHETQYF. Written as DNA, the CDR3 is TGTGCCAGCAGCTTAACACTAGCGGGGGGGCATGAGACCCAGTACTTC. The complete variable domain, with remaining parts taken from reference TRBV7-9 and TRBJ2-5, reads DTGVSQNPRHKITKRGQNVTFRCDPISEHNRLYWYRQTLGQGPEFLTYFQNEAQLEKSRLLSDRFSAERPKGSFSTLEIQRTEQGDSAMYLCASSLTLAGGHETQYFGPGTRLLVL.

CDR3 DNA sequence: TGTGCCAGCAGCTTAGCGCGGGGTCCCACAGATACGCAGTATTTT. Amino acids: CASSLARGPTDTQYF. This rearrangement joins TRBV7-8 to TRBJ2-3; TRBD2 is a possible D gene (6 bases). Deletions cut 0 bases from V and 2 bases from J, with 9 bases between. Germline lookup yields CDR1 SGHVS and CDR2 FQNEAQ. CDR3 length: 15 amino acids.

The chain employs TRBV2 and TRBJ1-2; TRBD1 matches at 7 bases. CDR3 length: 12 amino acids. V shed 6 bases, J shed 5 bases, and the junction held 3 bases outside the gene matches. Germline lookup yields CDR1 SNHLY and CDR2 FYNNEI. CDR3 in amino acids: CASREGAYGYTF. CDR3 nucleotide sequence: TGTGCCAGCAGGGAGGGGGCATATGGCTACACCTTC.

Sample share makes this clone medium-sized. The CDR3 spells CSVEMDRDFQETQYF. The CDR3 region has the DNA TGCAGCGTTGAAATGGACAGGGACTTCCAAGAGACCCAGTACTTC. The chain joins TRBV29-1 to TRBJ2-5; TRBD1 matches 8 bases. J lost 1 base, V lost 2 bases, and 6 bases had no gene match. The CDR3 loop spans 15 amino acids. Germline V CDR1 and CDR2: SQVTM, ANQGSEA.

This clone occurred a few times. CDR3 in DNA: TGTGCCAGCAGCCAAGAAGTGGGACTAGCGGGGGCACGAAGGGAGCTGTTTTTT. As protein: CASSQEVGLAGARRELFF. J is TRBJ2-2 and V is TRBV14; 14 bases are a match to TRBD2. The CDR3 has 18 amino acids. Trimming removed 0 bases from V and 9 bases from J; junction bases left unmatched: 9. Germline lookup yields CDR1 SGHDN and CDR2 FVKESK. The full variable domain, completed using reference TRBV14 and TRBJ2-2, is EAGVTQFPSHSVIEKGQTVTLRCDPISGHDNLYWYRRVMGKEIKFLLHFVKESKQDESGMPNNRFLAERTGGTYSTLKVQPAELEDSGVYFCASSQEVGLAGARRELFFGEGSRLTVL.

This clone was seen only a few times. V usage is TRBV5-6 and J usage is TRBJ1-2; D is undetermined. The CDR3 has 15 amino acids. V dropped 4 bases and J dropped 3 bases, with 16 bases sitting between them. Germline V gives CDR1 SGHDT, CDR2 YYEEEE. Here the CDR3 reads CASSLVGRVHYGYTF. CDR3 nucleotides: TGTGCCAGCAGCCTTGTTGGGAGGGTCCACTATGGCTACACCTTC.

The chain recombines TRBV2 with TRBJ2-3; a possible D gene is TRBD1 (5 bases). Trimming stripped 9 bases from V and 1 base from J, with 14 bases between. The CDR3 has 14 residues. Germline CDR1 reads SNHLY; CDR2 reads FYNNEI. The chain's CDR3 is CARQQGVGTDTQYF. The CDR3 DNA reads TGTGCCAGACAACAAGGGGTCGGCACAGATACGCAGTATTTT.

J is TRBJ1-2 and V is TRBV29-1, with TRBD1 matching 7 bases. After removal of 5 bases from V and 7 bases from J, the junction contained 10 bases not matched to a gene. CDR3 length: 13 amino acids. The germline V gene encodes CDR1 SQVTM and CDR2 ANQGSEA. The CDR3 spells CSVRDDRDGGYTF. The CDR3 DNA sequence: TGCAGCGTTAGAGACGACAGGGATGGTGGCTACACCTTC.

This clone was counted only a few times. The chain uses TRBV5-1 and TRBJ1-4, with D maybe TRBD1 (5 bases). The V gene's germline CDR1 is SGHRS and CDR2 YFSETQ. Trimming pared 6 bases from V and 0 bases from J, leaving 12 bases between. This CDR3 contains 15 residues. As DNA, the CDR3 is TGCGCCAGCATCCGGGGGGGAGCAACTAATGAAAAACTGTTTTTT. This translates into CASIRGGATNEKLFF.

The chain uses TRBV5-1 and TRBJ1-1; possibly TRBD1 for D (6 bases). This CDR3 is built from 16 residues. The germline V and J ends were trimmed by 5 bases and 1 base, with 18 bases remaining between them. CDR1 is SGHRS, CDR2 YFSETQ, per germline. CDR3 amino acids: CASRGPGHLENTEAFF. In DNA, the CDR3 is TGCGCCAGCAGGGGCCCGGGACATCTCGAGAACACTGAAGCTTTCTTT.

This chain joins TRBV16 and TRBJ1-6, with TRBD1 matching over 9 bases. The germline CDR1 and CDR2 sequences are KGHSY and FQNENV. The CDR3 is 15 residues long. J was trimmed by 16 bases and V by 1 base; bases with no gene match: 11. CDR3 sequence reads: CASSQLKQGAQRLHF. As DNA, the CDR3 is TGTGCCAGCAGCCAATTGAAACAGGGGGCGCAGAGGCTCCACTTT.

The CDR3 loop reads CASSAGQLLSYEQYF. DNA for the CDR3: TGTGCCAGCAGTGCGGGACAGCTTCTCTCCTACGAGCAGTACTTC. J is TRBJ2-7 and V is TRBV6-1, with 7 bases fitting TRBD1. The CDR3 runs 15 residues. The junction had 6 bases not matched to a gene; V was cut back by 4 bases and J by 0 bases. Looked up from germline, CDR1 is MNHNS and CDR2 is SASEGT.

The V gene is TRBV5-1, the J gene TRBJ2-7; TRBD2 might be the D (7 bases). V lost 1 base to trimming and J lost 3 bases, with 11 bases between them. The CDR3 has 14 residues. The V gene's germline CDR1 is SGHRS and CDR2 YFSETQ. CDR3 sequence reads: CASSLRGGGYEQYV. DNA of the CDR3: TGCGCCAGCAGCTTGAGGGGGGGCGGCTACGAGCAGTACGTC.

The rearrangement links TRBV7-2 to TRBJ2-5, with a tentative D call TRBD1 (6 bases). Germline V CDR1 and CDR2: SGHTA, FQGNSA. The CDR3 totals 16 residues. Deletions cut 2 bases from V and 5 bases from J, with 18 bases between. The CDR3 nucleotides are TGTGCCAGCAGCTTACAATCGGACAGACCGTGGGAGACCCAGTACTTC. It codes for CASSLQSDRPWETQYF. Drawing the rest from reference TRBV7-2 and TRBJ2-5, the complete variable domain is GAGVSQSPSNKVTEKGKDVELRCDPISGHTALYWYRQSLGQGLEFLIYFQGNSAPDKSGLPSDRFSAERTGGSVSTLTIQRTQQEDSAVYLCASSLQSDRPWETQYFGPGTRLLVL.

The chain employs TRBV5-1 and TRBJ1-3, with 7 bases lining up with TRBD1. This CDR3 contains 15 residues. V shed 5 bases, J shed 0 bases, and the junction held 5 bases outside the gene matches. In germline, CDR1 is SGHRS, CDR2 YFSETQ. DNA of the CDR3: TGCGCCAGCAGGGGGACAGCCAACTCTGGAAACACCATATATTTT. Translation gives CASRGTANSGNTIYF. Using reference TRBV5-1 and TRBJ1-3 for the parts outside the CDR3, the full variable domain is KAGVTQTPRYLIKTRGQQVTLSCSPISGHRSVSWYQQTPGQGLQFLFEYFSETQRNKGNFPGRFSGRQFSNSRSEMNVSTLELGDSALYLCASRGTANSGNTIYFGEGSWLTVV.